The table lists the clone carrying this TCR beta chain with a count of one. This specimen belongs to a study of blood T cell repertoires in COVID-19. Across the whole study: Acute and convalescent COVID-19 samples came from the United States, Italy and Spain. T cells, B-cell-depleted T cells, or PBMCs supplied cDNA or gDNA.

Trimming removed 6 bases from V and 7 bases from J; junction bases left unmatched: 10. Germline assignment: CDR1 MNHEY and CDR2 SVGAGI. The CDR3 extends over 14 amino acids. In the original analysis: Counts of nucleated cells, estimated from reference gene primer amplification, were obtained. Sequencing used immunoSEQ multiplex PCR; TCRdb keeps in-frame clones, though not all of them. V and J calls and clone size are as listed in that table; D and trimming were resolved from the DNA. The sample records 150,000 to 200,000 clones, around 79% being singletons. This chain connects TRBV6-5 to TRBJ1-2, with 8 bases that match TRBD1. Sequencing used peripheral blood. The receptor was derived from a man aged 50-60 years who had recovered from COVID-19. This CDR3 reads CASRDRQGISGYTF. The CDR3 nucleotides read TGTGCCAGCAGAGATAGACAGGGGATAAGTGGCTACACCTTC.